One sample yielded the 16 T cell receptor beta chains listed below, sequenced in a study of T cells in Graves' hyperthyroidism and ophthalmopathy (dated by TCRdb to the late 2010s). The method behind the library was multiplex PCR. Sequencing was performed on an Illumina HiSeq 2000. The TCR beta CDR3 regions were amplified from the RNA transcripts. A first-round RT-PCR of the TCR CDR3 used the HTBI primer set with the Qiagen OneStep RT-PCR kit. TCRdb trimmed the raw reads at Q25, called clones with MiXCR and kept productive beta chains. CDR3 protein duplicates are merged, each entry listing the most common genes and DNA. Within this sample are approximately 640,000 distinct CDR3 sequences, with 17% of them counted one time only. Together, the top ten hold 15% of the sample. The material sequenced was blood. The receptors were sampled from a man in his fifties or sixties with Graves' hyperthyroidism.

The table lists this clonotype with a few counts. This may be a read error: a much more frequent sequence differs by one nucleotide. DNA for the CDR3: TGTGCCAGCAGTCCAGCCGGGACTAGCGGGATCCTAAAGTGGGACGAGCAGTACTTC. Translating it yields CASSPAGTSGILKWDEQYF. The chain has TRBV28 and TRBJ2-7; 13 nucleotides align to TRBD2. Germline V gives CDR1 MDHEN, CDR2 SYDVKM. CDR3 length equals 19 residues. Unmatched junction bases numbered 18, after V lost 5 bases and J lost 5 bases.

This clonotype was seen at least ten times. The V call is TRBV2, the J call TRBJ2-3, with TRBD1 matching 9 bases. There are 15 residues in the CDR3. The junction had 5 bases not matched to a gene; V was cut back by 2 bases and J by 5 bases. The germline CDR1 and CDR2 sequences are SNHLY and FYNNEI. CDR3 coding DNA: TGTGCCAGCAGTGAACCACAGGGGGCGATAGATACGCAGTATTTT. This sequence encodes CASSEPQGAIDTQYF.

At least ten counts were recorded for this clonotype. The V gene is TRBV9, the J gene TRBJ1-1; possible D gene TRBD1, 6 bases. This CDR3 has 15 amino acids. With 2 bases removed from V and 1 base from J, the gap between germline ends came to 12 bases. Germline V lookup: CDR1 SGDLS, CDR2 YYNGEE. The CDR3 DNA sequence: TGTGCCAGCAGCGTTGGGGGCAATGGGAACACTGAAGCTTTCTTT. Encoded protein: CASSVGGNGNTEAFF.

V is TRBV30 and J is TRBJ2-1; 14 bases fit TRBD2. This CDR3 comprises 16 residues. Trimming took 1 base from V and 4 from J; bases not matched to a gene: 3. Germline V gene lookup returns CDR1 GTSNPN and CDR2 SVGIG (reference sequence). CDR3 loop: CAWSAGLAGGYNEQFF. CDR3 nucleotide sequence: TGTGCCTGGAGTGCTGGACTAGCGGGAGGATACAATGAGCAGTTCTTC.

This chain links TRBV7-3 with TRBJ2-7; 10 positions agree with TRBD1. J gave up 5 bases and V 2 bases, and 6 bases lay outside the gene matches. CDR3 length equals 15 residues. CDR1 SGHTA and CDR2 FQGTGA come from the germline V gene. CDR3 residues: CASSLLGQGVDEQYF. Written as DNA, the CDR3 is TGTGCCAGCAGCTTACTCGGACAGGGGGTTGACGAGCAGTACTTC.

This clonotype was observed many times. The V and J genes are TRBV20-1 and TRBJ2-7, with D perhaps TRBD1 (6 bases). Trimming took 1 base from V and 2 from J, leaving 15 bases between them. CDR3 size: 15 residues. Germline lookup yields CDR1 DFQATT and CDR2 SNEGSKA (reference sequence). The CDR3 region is CSARATQGNTYEQYF. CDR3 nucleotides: TGCAGTGCTAGAGCGACGCAGGGGAACACCTACGAGCAGTACTTC.

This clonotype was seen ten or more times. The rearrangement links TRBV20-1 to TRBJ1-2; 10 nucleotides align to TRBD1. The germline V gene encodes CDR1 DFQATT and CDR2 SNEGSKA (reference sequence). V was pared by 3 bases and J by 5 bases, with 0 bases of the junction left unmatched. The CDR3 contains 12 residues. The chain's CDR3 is CSARDRGYGYTF. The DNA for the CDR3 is TGCAGTGCTAGGGACAGGGGGTATGGCTACACCTTC.

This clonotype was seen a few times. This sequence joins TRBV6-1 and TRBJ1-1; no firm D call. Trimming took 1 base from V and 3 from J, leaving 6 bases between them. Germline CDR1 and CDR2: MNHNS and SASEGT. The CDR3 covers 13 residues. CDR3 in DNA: TGTGCCAGCAGTGAAGATCAGGACACTGAAGCTTTCTTT. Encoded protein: CASSEDQDTEAFF.

The CDR3 nucleotides read TGTGCCAGCAGTTACTCGACAGGGGAGTCCGGGGAGCTGTTTTTT. Protein: CASSYSTGESGELFF. The V call is TRBV6-5, the J call TRBJ2-2; 8 bases line up with TRBD1. The CDR3 runs 15 residues. Germline V lookup: CDR1 MNHEY, CDR2 SVGAGI. Germline trimming cut 0 bases from V and 6 bases from J; bases unmatched to any gene: 3.

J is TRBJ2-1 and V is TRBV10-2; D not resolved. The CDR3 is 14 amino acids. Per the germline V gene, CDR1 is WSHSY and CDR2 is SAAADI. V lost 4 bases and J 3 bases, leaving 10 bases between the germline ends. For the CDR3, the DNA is TGCGCCAGCAGTGGGCAGGCGGTCTACAATGAGCAGTTCTTC. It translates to CASSGQAVYNEQFF.

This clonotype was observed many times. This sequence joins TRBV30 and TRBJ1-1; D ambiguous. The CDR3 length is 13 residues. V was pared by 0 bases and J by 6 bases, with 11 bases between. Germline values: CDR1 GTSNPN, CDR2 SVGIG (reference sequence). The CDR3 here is CAWSVQILSEAFF. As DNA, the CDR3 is TGTGCCTGGAGTGTTCAGATATTGTCTGAAGCTTTCTTT.

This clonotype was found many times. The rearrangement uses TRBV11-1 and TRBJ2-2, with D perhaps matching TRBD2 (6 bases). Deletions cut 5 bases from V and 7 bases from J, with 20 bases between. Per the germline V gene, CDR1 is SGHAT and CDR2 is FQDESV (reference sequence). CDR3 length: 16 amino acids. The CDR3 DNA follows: TGTGCCAGCAGCGAGACTAGTTCCCCCGGCAACGGGGAGCTGTTTTTT. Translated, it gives CASSETSSPGNGELFF.

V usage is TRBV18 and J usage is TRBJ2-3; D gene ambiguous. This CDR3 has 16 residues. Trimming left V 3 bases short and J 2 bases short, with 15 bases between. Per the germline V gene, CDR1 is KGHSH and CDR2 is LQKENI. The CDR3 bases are TGTGCCAGCTCACCTAAAAGGACGATTTTCACAGATACGCAGTATTTT. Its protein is CASSPKRTIFTDTQYF.

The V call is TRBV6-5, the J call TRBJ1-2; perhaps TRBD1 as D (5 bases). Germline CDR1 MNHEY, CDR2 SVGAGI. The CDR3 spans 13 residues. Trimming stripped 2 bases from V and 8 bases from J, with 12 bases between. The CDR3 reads CASSYIRAEGYTF. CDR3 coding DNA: TGTGCCAGCAGTTACATCAGGGCGGAGGGCTACACCTTC.

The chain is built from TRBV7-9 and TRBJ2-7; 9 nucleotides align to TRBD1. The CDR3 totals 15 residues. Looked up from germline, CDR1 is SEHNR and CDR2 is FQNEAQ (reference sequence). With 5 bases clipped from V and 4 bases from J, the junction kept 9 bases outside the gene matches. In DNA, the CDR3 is TGTGCCAGCAGCCCGACAGGGGGAAGAGAGTACGAGCAGTACTTC. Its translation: CASSPTGGREYEQYF.

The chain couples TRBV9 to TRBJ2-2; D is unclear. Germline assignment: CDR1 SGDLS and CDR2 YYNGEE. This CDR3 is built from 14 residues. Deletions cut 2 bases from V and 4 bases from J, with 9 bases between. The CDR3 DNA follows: TGTGCCAGCAGCGTTGCCTACGGCACCGGGGAGCTGTTTTTT. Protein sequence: CASSVAYGTGELFF.